The text below deals with one TCR beta chain. Its specificity is not known. Each PCR contained spiked-in synthetic TCR analog templates. The table came from immunoSEQ multiplex PCR; TCRdb's copy has only in-frame clones and leaves some out. Of 45,000 to 50,000 clones in the sample, about 87% were seen once. All patients carried locally advanced or metastatic urothelial carcinoma. For each patient, 1 to 8 samples were obtained, pretreatment and on-treatment. This record belongs to a study of PD-L1 blockade in urothelial cancer. The germline gives CDR1 KGHSH, CDR2 LQKENI. The CDR3 runs to 16 residues. The germline V and J ends were trimmed by 0 bases and 7 bases, with 15 bases remaining between them. Points from the study as a whole: Pretreatment clonality of the blood TCR repertoire below the median was predictive of superior survival.

The sequence was obtained from an elderly man with urothelial cancer. The V call is TRBV18, the J call TRBJ1-4, with D perhaps TRBD1 (6 bases). The specimen comprised PBMCs, sampled around atezolizumab (anti-PD-L1) treatment. The CDR3 here is CASSPPNLAGAEKLFF. CDR3 in DNA: TGTGCCAGCTCACCACCGAATTTGGCAGGGGCTGAAAAACTGTTTTTT. Full variable domain (missing parts from reference TRBV18 and TRBJ1-4): NAGVMQNPRHLVRRRGQEARLRCSPMKGHSHVYWYRQLPEEGLKFMVYLQKENIIDESGMPKERFSAEFPKEGPSILRIQQVVRGDSAAYFCASSPPNLAGAEKLFFGSGTQLSVL.